Shown below are 13 T cell receptor beta chains from a single sample sequenced in a study of shared clonotypes between healthy human individuals. Clones were sequenced by immunoSEQ multiplex PCR, and TCRdb holds only the in-frame ones, with some missing. Of roughly 2.5 million clones listed, around nine tenths were seen once; the top ten hold about 0.13%. The sequencing input was naive CD4+ T cells sorted from blood. Subset described: CD45RA+ positively selected. The origin of the receptors is a man between 18 and 29 years old in good health.

The V gene is TRBV7-9, the J gene TRBJ1-4; D possibly corresponds to TRBD1 (5 bases). This CDR3 spans 14 amino acids. The germline V and J ends were trimmed by 1 base and 8 bases, with 11 bases remaining between them. The germline CDR1 and CDR2 sequences are SEHNR and FQNEAQ (reference sequence). CDR3 protein: CASSLDGGAEKLFF. The CDR3 nucleotides read TGTGCCAGCAGCTTAGATGGAGGGGCAGAAAAACTGTTTTTT.

This rearrangement joins TRBV6-6 to TRBJ1-5, with 7 bases aligning to TRBD1. CDR1 and CDR2 from the germline V gene are MNHNY and SVGAGI (reference sequence). After removal of 2 bases from V and 6 bases from J, the junction contained 7 bases not matched to a gene. The CDR3 is 15 amino acids. The CDR3 region has the DNA TGTGCCAGCAGTTACACCGCCGGGGACAGTCAGCCCCAGCATTTT. Translating it yields CASSYTAGDSQPQHF.

The V gene is TRBV6-1, the J gene TRBJ1-4, with D unclear. Germline V gene data show CDR1 as MNHNS and CDR2 as SASEGT. Deletions cut 2 bases from V and 8 bases from J, with 12 bases between. This CDR3 has 14 residues. Here the CDR3 reads CASSEKGRGEKLFF. In DNA, the CDR3 is TGTGCCAGCAGTGAAAAGGGAAGAGGGGAAAAACTGTTTTTT.

The chain has TRBV27 and TRBJ2-3; 7 bases agree with TRBD2. The germline gives CDR1 MNHEY, CDR2 SMNVEV (reference sequence). Germline trimming cut 5 bases from V and 2 bases from J; bases unmatched to any gene: 10. The CDR3 runs 16 residues. CDR3: CASSPQGGQYTDTQYF. In DNA, the CDR3 is TGTGCCAGCAGTCCCCAGGGAGGGCAGTACACAGATACGCAGTATTTT.

This sequence joins TRBV11-2 and TRBJ1-4; 7 bases line up with TRBD1. The CDR3 runs 15 residues. The germline V gene encodes CDR1 SGHAT and CDR2 FQNNGV. The V gene end was trimmed by 4 bases and the J gene end by 4 bases; junction bases not matched to a gene: 6. The CDR3 DNA reads TGTGCCAGCAGCTCCGGACAGGTCTTTAATGAAAAACTGTTTTTT. Translating it yields CASSSGQVFNEKLFF.

The chain has TRBV6-5 and TRBJ1-6, with D possibly being TRBD1 (5 bases). This CDR3 is built from 11 residues. The V gene's germline CDR1 is MNHEY and CDR2 SVGAGI. The ends were cut back, 4 bases at V and 14 bases at J, with 9 bases in the middle. The CDR3 DNA reads as TGTGCCAGCAGTTCGGGGGGTACCCTCCACTTT. Its translation is CASSSGGTLHF.

The chain employs TRBV19 and TRBJ2-6; 10 nucleotides line up with TRBD2. The CDR3 contains 17 residues. Germline lookup yields CDR1 LNHDA and CDR2 SQIVND (reference sequence). Trimming cost V 5 bases and J 1 base; bases outside gene matches: 5. The CDR3 loop is CASSALAGVSGANVLTF. The CDR3 nucleotides read TGTGCCAGTAGTGCGCTAGCGGGAGTGTCTGGGGCCAACGTCCTGACTTTC.

This clone was seen just once. V gene TRBV6-5 combines with J gene TRBJ1-6; D is unresolved. Trimming left V 5 bases short and J 7 bases short, with 12 bases between. CDR3 length equals 14 residues. The V gene's germline CDR1 is MNHEY and CDR2 SVGAGI. CDR3 DNA: TGTGCCAGCAGTCTCGGGCAGACGAATTCACCCCTCCACTTT. Protein: CASSLGQTNSPLHF.

V is TRBV13 and J is TRBJ1-2; TRBD1 matches at 8 bases. Trimming at V came to 5 bases and at J to 10 bases, leaving 6 bases not matched to a gene. The CDR3 spans 12 residues. The germline gives CDR1 PRHDT, CDR2 FYEKMQ (reference sequence). CDR3 residues: CASSRDRQTYTF. The CDR3 DNA follows: TGTGCCAGCAGCCGGGACAGGCAAACCTACACCTTC.

This chain joins TRBV5-8 and TRBJ2-1; no clear D. Trimming removed 0 bases at V and 9 bases at J, with 10 bases between. CDR3 size: 13 residues. The V gene's germline CDR1 is SGHTS and CDR2 YDEGEE. CDR3 bases: TGTGCCAGCAGCTTGGACGGGTTGGCTGAGCAGTTCTTC. Amino acids: CASSLDGLAEQFF.

In this sample, this clone turned up a few times. The rearrangement joins TRBV6-1 to TRBJ1-4, with D uncertain. Germline CDR1 reads MNHNS; CDR2 reads SASEGT. CDR3 length: 15 residues. V was clipped by 3 bases and J by 4 bases, with 12 bases between them. For the CDR3, the DNA is TGTGCCAGCAGTGACCACCTAGGCCTTAATGAAAAACTGTTTTTT. This codes for CASSDHLGLNEKLFF.

Concerning this clone itself: Within the sample, other DNA sequences also encode this same CDR3. This sequence joins TRBV6-6 and TRBJ1-1; D call uncertain. Trimming took 4 bases from V and 3 from J, leaving 6 bases between them. Germline V gene lookup returns CDR1 MNHNY and CDR2 SVGAGI (reference sequence). CDR3 length equals 12 residues. CDR3: CASSSWDTEAFF. CDR3 nucleotides: TGTGCCAGCAGTTCGTGGGACACTGAAGCTTTCTTT.

The V gene is TRBV6-6, the J gene TRBJ1-2, with D possibly matching TRBD1 (6 bases). Trimming removed 5 bases from V and 10 bases from J, with 14 bases in between. This CDR3 is 12 amino acids long. Germline assignment: CDR1 MNHNY and CDR2 SVGAGI (reference sequence). The chain's CDR3 is CASSDHRAPYTF. The CDR3 DNA follows: TGTGCCAGCAGTGACCACAGGGCCCCCTACACCTTC.